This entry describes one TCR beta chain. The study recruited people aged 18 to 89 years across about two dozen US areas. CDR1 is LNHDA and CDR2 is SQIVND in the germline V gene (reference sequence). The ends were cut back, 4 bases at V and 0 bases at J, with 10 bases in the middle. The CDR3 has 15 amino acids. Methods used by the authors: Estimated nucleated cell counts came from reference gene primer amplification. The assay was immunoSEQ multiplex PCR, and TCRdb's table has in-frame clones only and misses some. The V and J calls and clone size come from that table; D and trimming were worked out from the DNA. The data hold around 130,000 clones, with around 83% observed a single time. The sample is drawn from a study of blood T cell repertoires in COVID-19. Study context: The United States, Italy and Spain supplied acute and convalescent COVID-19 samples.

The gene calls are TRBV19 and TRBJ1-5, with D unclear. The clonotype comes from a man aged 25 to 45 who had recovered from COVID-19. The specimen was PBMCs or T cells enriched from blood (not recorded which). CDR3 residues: CASSTGGNSNQPQHF. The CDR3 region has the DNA TGTGCCAGTAGTACGGGAGGGAATAGCAATCAGCCCCAGCATTTT.